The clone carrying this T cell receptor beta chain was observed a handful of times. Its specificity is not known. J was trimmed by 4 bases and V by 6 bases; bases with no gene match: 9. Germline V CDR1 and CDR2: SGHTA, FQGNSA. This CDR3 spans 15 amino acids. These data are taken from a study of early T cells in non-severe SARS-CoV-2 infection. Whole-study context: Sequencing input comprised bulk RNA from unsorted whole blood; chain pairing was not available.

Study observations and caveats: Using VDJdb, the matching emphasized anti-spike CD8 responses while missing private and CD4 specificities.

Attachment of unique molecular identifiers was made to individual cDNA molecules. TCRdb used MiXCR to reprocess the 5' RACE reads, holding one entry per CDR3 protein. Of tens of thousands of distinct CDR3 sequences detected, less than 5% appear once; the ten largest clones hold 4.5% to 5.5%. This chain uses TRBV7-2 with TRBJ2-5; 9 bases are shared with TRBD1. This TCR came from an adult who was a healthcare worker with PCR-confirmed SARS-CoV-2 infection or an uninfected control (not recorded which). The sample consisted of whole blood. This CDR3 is CASSQGQGMGETQYF. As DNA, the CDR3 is TGTGCCAGCAGTCAAGGACAGGGGATGGGAGAGACCCAGTACTTC.